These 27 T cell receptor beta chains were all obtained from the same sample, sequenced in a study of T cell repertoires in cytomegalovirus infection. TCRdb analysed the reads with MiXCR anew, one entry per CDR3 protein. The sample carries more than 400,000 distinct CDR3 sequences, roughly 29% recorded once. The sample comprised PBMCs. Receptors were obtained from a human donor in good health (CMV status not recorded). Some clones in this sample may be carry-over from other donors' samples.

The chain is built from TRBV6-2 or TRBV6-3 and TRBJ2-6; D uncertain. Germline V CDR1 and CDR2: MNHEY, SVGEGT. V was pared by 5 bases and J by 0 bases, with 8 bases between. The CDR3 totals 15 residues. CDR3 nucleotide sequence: TGTGCCAGCAGTACCCCTAGCTCTGGGGCCAACGTCCTGACTTTC. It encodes CASSTPSSGANVLTF.

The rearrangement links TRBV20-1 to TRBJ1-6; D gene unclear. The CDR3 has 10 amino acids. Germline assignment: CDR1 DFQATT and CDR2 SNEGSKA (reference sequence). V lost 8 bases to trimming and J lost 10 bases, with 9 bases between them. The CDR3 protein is CSPDGSPLHF. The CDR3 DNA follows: TGCAGTCCCGATGGGTCACCCCTCCACTTT.

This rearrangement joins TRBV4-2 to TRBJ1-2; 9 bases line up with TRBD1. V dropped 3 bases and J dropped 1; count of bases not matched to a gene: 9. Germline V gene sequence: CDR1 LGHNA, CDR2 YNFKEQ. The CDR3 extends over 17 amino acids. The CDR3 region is CASSQRRTGELNYGYTF. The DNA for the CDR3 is TGTGCCAGCAGCCAGCGAAGGACAGGGGAACTTAACTATGGCTACACCTTC.

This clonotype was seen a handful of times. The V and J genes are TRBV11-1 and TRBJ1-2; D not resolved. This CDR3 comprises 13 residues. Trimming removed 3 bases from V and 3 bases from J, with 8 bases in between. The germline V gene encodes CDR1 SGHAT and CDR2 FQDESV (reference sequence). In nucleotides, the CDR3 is TGTGCCAGCAGCTTTGGGCAACACTATGGCTACACCTTC. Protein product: CASSFGQHYGYTF.

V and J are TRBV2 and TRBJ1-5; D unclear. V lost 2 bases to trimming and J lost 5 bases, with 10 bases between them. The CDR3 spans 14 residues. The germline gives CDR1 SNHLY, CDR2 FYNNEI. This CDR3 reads CASSETGRYQPQHF. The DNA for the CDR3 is TGTGCCAGCAGTGAAACGGGCCGTTATCAGCCCCAGCATTTT.

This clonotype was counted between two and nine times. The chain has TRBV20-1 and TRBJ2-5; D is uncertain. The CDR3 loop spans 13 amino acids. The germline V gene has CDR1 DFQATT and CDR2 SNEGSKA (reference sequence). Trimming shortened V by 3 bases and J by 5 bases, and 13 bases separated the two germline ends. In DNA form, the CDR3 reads TGCAGTGCTAGGCATCCCTCCGAGGAGACCCAGTACTTC. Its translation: CSARHPSEETQYF.

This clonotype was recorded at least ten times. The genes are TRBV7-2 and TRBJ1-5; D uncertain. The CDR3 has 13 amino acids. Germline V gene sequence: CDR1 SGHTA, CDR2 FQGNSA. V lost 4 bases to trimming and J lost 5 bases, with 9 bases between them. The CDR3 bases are TGTGCCAGCAGCTCCTCCATGGATCAGCCCCAGCATTTT. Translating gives CASSSSMDQPQHF.

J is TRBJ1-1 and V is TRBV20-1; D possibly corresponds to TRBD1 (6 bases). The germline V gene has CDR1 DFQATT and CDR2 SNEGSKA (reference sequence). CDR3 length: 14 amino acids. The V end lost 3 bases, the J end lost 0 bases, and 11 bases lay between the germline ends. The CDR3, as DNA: TGCAGTGCTAGGCCAGGGGATTTGAACACTGAAGCTTTCTTT. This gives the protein CSARPGDLNTEAFF.

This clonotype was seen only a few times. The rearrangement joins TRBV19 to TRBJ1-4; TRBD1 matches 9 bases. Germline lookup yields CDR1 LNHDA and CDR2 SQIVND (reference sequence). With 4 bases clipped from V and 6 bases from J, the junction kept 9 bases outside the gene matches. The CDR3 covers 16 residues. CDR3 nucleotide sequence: TGTGCCAGTAGTAGTCACAGGGGGCGTTTATATGAAAAACTGTTTTTT. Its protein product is CASSSHRGRLYEKLFF.

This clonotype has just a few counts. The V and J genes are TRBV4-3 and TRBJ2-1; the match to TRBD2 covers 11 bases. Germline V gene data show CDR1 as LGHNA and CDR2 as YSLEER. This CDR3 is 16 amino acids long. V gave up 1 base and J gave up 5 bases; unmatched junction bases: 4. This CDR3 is CASSQVLAGGHNEQFF. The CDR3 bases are TGCGCCAGCAGCCAAGTTCTAGCGGGGGGACACAATGAGCAGTTCTTC.

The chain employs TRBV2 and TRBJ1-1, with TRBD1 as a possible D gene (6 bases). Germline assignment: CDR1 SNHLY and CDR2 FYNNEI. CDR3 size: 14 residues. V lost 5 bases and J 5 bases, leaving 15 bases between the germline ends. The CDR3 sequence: CASSKTGVGTEAFF. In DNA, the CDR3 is TGTGCCAGCAGTAAGACAGGAGTAGGGACTGAAGCTTTCTTT.

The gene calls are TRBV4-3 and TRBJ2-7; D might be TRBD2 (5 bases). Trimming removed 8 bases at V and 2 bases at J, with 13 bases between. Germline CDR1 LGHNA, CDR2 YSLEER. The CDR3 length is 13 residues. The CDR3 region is CASCLDLTYEQYF. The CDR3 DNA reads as TGCGCCAGCTGCCTGGACTTGACCTACGAGCAGTACTTC.

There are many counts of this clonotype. The CDR3 protein is CASSPLEASYNEQFF. The CDR3 DNA is TGTGCCAGCAGCCCATTAGAGGCCTCTTACAATGAGCAGTTCTTC. This rearrangement joins TRBV7-6 to TRBJ2-1; D call uncertain. The CDR3 runs 15 residues. Germline CDR1 is SGHVS and CDR2 is FNYEAQ. Deletions cut 5 bases from V and 4 bases from J, with 15 bases between.

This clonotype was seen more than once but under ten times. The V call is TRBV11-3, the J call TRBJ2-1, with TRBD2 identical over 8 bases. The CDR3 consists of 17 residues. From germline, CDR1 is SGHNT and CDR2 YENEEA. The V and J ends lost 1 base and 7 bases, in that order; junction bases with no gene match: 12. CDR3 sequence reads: CASSLVKTGGPMNEQFF. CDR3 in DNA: TGTGCCAGCAGCTTAGTAAAGACGGGAGGGCCGATGAATGAGCAGTTCTTC.

In DNA, the CDR3 is TGTGCCGCGGGGTCACCCCTCCACTTT. Protein sequence: CAAGSPLHF. V usage is TRBV27 and J usage is TRBJ1-6; D gene uncertain. The CDR3 has 9 amino acids. Germline V gene data show CDR1 as MNHEY and CDR2 as SMNVEV (reference sequence). V lost 11 bases and J 10 bases, leaving 6 bases between the germline ends.

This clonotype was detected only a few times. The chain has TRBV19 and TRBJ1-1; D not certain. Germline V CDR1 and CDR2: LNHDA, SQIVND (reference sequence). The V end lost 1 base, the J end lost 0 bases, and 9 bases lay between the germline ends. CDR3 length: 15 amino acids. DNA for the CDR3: TGTGCCAGTAGTATAGCCCGGACTGTGAACACTGAAGCTTTCTTT. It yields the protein CASSIARTVNTEAFF.

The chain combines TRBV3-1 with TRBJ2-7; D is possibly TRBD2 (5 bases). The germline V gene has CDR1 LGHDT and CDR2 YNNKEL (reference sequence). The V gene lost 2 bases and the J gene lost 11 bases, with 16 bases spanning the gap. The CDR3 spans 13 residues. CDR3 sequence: CASSQPPRTAKYF. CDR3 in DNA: TGTGCCAGCAGCCAACCTCCAAGGACTGCGAAGTACTTC.

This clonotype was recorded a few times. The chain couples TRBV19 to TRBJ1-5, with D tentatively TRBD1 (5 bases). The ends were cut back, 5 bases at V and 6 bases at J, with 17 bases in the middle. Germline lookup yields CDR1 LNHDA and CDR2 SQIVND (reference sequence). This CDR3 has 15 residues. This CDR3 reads CASSLGRGSTQPQHF. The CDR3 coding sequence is TGTGCCAGTAGTTTGGGACGGGGGTCAACTCAGCCCCAGCATTTT. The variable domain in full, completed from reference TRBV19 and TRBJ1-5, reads DGGITQSPKYLFRKEGQNVTLSCEQNLNHDAMYWYRQDPGQGLRLIYYSQIVNDFQKGDIAEGYSVSREKKESFPLTVTSAQKNPTAFYLCASSLGRGSTQPQHFGDGTRLSIL.

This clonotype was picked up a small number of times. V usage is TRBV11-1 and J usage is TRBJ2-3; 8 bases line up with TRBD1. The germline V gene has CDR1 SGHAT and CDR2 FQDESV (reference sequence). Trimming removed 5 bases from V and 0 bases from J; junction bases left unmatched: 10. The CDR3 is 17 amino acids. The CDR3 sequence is CASSPGQGKTSTDTQYF. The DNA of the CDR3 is TGTGCCAGCAGCCCTGGACAGGGTAAAACTAGCACAGATACGCAGTATTTT.

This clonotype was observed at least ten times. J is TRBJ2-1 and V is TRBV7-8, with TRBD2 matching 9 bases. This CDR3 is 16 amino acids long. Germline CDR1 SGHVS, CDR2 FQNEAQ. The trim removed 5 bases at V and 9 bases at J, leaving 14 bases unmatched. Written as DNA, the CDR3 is TGTGCCAGCAGCCCCCCTGCGGGAGGGCCTGGTCGTGAGCAGTTCTTC. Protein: CASSPPAGGPGREQFF.

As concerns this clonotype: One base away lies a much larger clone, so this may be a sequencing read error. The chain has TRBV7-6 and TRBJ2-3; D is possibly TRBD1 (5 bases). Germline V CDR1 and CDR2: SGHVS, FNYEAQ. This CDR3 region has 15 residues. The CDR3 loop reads CASSLQGSTSDMQYF. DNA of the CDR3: TGTGCCAGCAGCTTACAGGGATCTACTTCAGATATGCAGTATTTT. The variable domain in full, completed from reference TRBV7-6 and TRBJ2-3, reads GAGVSQSPRYKVTKRGQDVALRCDPISGHVSLYWYRQALGQGPEFLTYFNYEAQQDKSGLPNDRFSAERPEGSISTLTIQRTEQRDSAMYRCASSLQGSTSDMQYFGPGTRLTVL.

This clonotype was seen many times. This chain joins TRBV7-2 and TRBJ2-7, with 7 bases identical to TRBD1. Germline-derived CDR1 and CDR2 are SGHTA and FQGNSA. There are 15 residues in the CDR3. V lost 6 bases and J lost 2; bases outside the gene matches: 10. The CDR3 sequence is CASSLSTGQTYEQYF. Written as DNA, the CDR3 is TGTGCCAGCAGTTTGAGCACGGGACAGACCTACGAGCAGTACTTC.

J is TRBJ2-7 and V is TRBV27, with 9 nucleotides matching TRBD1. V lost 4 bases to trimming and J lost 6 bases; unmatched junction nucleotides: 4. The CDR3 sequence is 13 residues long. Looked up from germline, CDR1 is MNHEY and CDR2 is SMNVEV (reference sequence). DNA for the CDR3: TGTGCCAGCAGTTACACAGGGGGCAGCGAGCAGTACTTC. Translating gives CASSYTGGSEQYF.

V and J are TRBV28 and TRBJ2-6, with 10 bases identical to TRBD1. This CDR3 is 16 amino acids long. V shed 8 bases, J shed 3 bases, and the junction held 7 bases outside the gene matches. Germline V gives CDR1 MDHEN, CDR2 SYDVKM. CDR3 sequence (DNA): TGTGCCAGCGGGACAGGGGCTATAATTGGGGCCAACGTCCTGACTTTC. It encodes CASGTGAIIGANVLTF.

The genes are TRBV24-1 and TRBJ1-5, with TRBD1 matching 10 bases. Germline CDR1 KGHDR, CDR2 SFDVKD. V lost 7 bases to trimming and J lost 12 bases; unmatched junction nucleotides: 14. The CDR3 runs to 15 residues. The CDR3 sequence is CATRHPGQGFPGQHF. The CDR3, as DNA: TGTGCCACCAGACACCCGGGACAGGGGTTTCCAGGCCAGCATTTT.

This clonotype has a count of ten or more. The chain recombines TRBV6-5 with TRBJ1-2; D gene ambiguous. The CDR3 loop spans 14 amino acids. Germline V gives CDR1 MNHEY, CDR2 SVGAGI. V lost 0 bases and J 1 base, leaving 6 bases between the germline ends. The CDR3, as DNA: TGTGCCAGCAGTTACTCCAACCTTAACTATGGCTACACCTTC. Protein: CASSYSNLNYGYTF.

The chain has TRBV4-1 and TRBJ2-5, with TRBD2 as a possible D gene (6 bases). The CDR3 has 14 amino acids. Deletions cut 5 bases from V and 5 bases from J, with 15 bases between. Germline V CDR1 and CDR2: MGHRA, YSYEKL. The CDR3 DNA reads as TGCGCCAGCAGCGCGAACGGAGCGGGCGAGACCCAGTACTTC. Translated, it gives CASSANGAGETQYF.